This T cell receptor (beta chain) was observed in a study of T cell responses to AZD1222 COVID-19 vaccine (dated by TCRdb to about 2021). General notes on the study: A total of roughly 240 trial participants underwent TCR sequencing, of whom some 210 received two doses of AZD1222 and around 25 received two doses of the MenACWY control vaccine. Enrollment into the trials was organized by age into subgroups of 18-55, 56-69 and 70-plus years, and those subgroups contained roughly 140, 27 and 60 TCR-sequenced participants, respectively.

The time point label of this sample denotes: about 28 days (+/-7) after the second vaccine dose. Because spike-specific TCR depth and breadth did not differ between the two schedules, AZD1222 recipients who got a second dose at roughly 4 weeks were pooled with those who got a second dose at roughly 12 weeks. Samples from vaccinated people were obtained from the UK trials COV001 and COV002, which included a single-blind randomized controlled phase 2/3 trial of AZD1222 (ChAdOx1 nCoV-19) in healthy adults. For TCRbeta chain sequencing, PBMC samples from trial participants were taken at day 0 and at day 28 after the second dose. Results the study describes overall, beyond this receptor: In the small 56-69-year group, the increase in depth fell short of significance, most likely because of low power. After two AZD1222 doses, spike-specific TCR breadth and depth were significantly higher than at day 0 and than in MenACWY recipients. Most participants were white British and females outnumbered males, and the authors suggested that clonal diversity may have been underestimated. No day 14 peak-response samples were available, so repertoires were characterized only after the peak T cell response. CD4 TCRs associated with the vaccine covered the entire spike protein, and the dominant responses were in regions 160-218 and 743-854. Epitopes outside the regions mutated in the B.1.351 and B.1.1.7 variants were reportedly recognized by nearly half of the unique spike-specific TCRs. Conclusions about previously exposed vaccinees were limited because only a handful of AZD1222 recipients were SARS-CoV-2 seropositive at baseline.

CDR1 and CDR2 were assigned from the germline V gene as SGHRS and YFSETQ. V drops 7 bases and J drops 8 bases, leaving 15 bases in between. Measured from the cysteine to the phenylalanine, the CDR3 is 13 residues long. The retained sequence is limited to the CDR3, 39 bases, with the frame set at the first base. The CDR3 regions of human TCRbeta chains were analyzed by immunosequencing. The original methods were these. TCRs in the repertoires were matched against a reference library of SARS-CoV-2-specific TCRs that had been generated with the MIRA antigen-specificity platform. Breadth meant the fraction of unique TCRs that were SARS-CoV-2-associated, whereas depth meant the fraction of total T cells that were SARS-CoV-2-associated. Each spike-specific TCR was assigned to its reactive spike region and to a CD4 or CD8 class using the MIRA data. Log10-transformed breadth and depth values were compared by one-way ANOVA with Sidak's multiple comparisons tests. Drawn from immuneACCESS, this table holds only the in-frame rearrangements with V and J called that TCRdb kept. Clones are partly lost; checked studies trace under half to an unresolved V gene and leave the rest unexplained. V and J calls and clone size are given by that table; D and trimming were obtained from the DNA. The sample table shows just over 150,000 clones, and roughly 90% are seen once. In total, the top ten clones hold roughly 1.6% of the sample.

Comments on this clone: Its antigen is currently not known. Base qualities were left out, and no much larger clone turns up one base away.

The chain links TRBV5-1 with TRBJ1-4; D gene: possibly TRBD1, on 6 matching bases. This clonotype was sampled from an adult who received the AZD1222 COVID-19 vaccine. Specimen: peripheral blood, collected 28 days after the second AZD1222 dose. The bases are TGCGCCAGCGGGCGACGAGGGGGGGAAAAACTGTTTTTT. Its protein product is CASGRRGGEKLFF. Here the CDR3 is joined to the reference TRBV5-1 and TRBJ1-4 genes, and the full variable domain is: KAGVTQTPRYLIKTRGQQVTLSCSPISGHRSVSWYQQTPGQGLQFLFEYFSETQRNKGNFPGRFSGRQFSNSRSEMNVSTLELGDSALYLCASGRRGGEKLFFGSGTQLSVL.